This T cell receptor (beta chain) is from a study of T-cell memory formation after mild COVID-19. For the study at large: The TCR clusters were mostly specific to one donor. Findings and limits, study-wide: Within pre-infection memory, some responding clones were found, suggesting cross-reactive memory joined.

This CDR3 has 13 residues. Per germline, CDR1 SQVTM and CDR2 ANQGSEA. A few counts support this clonotype. What it binds is not known. Constant-segment primers were used for 5'RACE, and the resulting TCR alpha and TCR beta cDNA libraries carried sample barcodes and UMIs. TCRdb independently ran MiXCR on the 5' RACE reads; one entry per CDR3 protein. Of approximately 390,000 distinct CDR3 sequences in the sample, around a sixth were seen once. Sequenced: PBMCs or a T cell subset sorted from them (not recorded which). This chain links TRBV29-1 with TRBJ2-3; 7 bases are shared with TRBD1. The sequence derives from a young man who had mild COVID-19 (a few samples of this study predate the infection). Cell type and time point are not known. In nucleotides, the CDR3 is TGCAGTGCGATTTTTACAGGGGAAGATACGCAGTATTTT. Translated, it gives CSAIFTGEDTQYF.